This TCR beta chain was found in a study of cytomegalovirus exposure and HLA in healthy donors. Per the germline V gene, CDR1 is ENHRY and CDR2 is SYGVKD. V was shortened by 2 bases and J by 4 bases, with 9 bases between the two germline ends. CDR3 length equals 14 residues. Primers included in the PCR were 60 Vbeta and 13 Jbeta primers. Clones were read by immunoSEQ multiplex PCR, and TCRdb kept only the in-frame ones, dropping some. The sample includes 85,000 to 100,000 clones, approximately 72% of them seen just once. The specimen was PBMCs. V usage is TRBV10-3 and J usage is TRBJ2-1, with D perhaps matching TRBD1 (5 bases). The receptor was derived from a woman in her thirties or forties in good health and CMV-seropositive. CDR3 protein: CAISEGQTYNEQFF. CDR3 DNA sequence: TGTGCCATCAGTGAGGGACAAACTTACAATGAGCAGTTCTTC.